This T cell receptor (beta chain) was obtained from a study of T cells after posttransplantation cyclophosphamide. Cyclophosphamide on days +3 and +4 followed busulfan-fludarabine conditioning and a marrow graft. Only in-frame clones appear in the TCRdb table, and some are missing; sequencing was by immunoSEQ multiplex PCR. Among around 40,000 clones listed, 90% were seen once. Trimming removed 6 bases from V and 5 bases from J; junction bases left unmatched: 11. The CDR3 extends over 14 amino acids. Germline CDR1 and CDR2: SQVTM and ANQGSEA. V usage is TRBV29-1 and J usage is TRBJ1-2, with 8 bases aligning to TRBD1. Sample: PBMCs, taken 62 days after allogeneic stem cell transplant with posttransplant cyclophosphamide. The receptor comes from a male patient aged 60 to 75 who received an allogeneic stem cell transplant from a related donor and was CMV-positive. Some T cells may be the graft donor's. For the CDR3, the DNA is TGCAGCGTCGTTCCGGGACAGGATTTATATGGCTACACCTTC. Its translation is CSVVPGQDLYGYTF.